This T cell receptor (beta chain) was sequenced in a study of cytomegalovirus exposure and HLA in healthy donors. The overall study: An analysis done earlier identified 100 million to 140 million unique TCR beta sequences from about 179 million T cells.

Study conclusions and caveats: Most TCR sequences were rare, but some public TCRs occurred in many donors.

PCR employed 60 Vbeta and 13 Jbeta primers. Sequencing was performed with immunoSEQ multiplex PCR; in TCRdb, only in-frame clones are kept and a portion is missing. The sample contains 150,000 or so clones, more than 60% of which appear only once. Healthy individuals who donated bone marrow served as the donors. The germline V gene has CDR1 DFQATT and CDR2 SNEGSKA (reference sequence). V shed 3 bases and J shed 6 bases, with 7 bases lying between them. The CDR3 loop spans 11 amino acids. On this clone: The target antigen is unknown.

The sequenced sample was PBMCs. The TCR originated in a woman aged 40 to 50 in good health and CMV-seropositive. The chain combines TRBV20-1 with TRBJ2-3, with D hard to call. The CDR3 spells CSARTGDTQYF. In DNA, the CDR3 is TGCAGTGCTAGGACTGGGGATACGCAGTATTTT.